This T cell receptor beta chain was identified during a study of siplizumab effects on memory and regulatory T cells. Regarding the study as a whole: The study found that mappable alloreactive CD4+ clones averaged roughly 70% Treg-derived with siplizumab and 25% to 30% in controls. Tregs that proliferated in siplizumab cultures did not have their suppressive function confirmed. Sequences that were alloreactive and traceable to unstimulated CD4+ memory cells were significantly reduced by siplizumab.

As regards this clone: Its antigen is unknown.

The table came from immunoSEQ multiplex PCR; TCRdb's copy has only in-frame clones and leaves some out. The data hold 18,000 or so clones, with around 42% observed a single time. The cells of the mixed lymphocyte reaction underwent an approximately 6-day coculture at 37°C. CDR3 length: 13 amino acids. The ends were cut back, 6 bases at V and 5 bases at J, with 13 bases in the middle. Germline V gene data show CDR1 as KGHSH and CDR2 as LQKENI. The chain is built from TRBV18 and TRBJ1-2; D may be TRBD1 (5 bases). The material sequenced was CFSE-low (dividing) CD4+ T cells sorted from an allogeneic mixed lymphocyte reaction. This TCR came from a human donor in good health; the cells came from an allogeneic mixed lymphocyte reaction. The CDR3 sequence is CASSGTVFYGYTF. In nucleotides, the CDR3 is TGTGCCAGCTCCGGGACCGTCTTTTATGGCTACACCTTC.